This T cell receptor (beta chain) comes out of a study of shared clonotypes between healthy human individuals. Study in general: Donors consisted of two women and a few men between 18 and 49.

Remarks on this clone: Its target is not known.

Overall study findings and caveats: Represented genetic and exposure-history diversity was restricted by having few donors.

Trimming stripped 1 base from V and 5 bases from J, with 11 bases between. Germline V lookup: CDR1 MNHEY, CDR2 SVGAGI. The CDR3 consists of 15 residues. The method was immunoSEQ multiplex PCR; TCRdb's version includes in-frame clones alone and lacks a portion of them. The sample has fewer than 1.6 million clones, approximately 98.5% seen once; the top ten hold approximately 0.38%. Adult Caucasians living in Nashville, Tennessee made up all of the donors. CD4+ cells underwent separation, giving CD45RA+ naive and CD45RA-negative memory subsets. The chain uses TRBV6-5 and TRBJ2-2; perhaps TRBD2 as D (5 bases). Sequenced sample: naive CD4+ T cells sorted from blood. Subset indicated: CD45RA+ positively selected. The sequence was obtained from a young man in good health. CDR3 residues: CASSYLTRRTGELFF. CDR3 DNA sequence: TGTGCCAGCAGTTACTTGACCCGGAGGACCGGGGAGCTGTTTTTT.